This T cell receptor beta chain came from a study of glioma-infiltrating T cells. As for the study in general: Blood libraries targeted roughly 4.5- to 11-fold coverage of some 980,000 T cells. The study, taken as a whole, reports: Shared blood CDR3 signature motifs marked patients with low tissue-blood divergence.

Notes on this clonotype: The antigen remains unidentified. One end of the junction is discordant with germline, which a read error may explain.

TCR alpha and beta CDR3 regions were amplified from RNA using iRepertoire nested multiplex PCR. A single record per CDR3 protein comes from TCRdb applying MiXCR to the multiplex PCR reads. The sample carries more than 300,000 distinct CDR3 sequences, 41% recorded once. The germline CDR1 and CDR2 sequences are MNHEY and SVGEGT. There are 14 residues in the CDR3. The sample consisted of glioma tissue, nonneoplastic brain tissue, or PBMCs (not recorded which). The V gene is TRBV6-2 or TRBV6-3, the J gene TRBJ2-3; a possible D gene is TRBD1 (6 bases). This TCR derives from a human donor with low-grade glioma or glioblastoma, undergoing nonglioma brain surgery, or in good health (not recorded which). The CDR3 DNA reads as TGTGCCAGCGGGGGCGTAACCTACACAGATTCGCAGTATTTT. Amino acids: CASGGVTYTDSQYF.